This entry describes one TCR beta chain. The antigen is unknown. The record originates from a study of cytomegalovirus exposure and HLA in healthy donors. The wider study: Of the donors genotyped, a few hundred in all, 81% fell in the Caucasian-associated ancestry cluster.

The study, taken as a whole, reports: TCR beta V- and J-gene trimming, according to a later analysis, was linked to a missense DCLRE1C variant. When the data were analyzed later, several of the most significant clusters appeared to be linked to common viral pathogens.

PCR used 60 Vbeta primers and 13 Jbeta primers. Method: immunoSEQ multiplex PCR; TCRdb's copy keeps in-frame clones and lacks some. This table has 150,000 to 200,000 clones, around 79% appearing once. This clonotype was obtained from a woman between 50 and 59 years old in good health and CMV-seronegative. The sample taken for sequencing was PBMCs.

The CDR3 loop is CASSFRGLTEAFF. The CDR3 nucleotides read TGCGCCAGCAGCTTCAGGGGGCTGACTGAAGCTTTCTTT. The chain carries TRBV5-1 and TRBJ1-1; 8 nucleotides match TRBD1. J was trimmed by 5 bases and V by 2 bases; bases with no gene match: 2. The CDR3 covers 13 residues. The germline V gene encodes CDR1 SGHRS and CDR2 YFSETQ.